This T cell receptor (beta chain) came from a study of cytomegalovirus exposure and HLA in healthy donors. Study-wide results and caveats: Relative to equally common others, HLA-associated TCR beta chains showed greater clonal expansion in a later analysis.

In its sample, this clone was seen a few times. What it recognizes is unknown. In the PCR, 60 Vbeta and 13 Jbeta primers were used. This table comes from immunoSEQ multiplex PCR, and its TCRdb copy is limited to in-frame clones, with some not included. The table includes around 130,000 clones, roughly 9% detected once. The V gene end was trimmed by 3 bases and the J gene end by 3 bases; junction bases not matched to a gene: 2. Germline V gives CDR1 SGHDT, CDR2 YYEEEE. This CDR3 contains 14 residues. V gene TRBV5-6 combines with J gene TRBJ2-2; 7 bases align to TRBD1. Sequencing was carried out using PBMCs. The TCR sequence derives from a woman between 40 and 50 years old in good health and CMV-seropositive. CDR3 in DNA: TGTGCCAGCAGCTGGGGACAGCACACCGGGGAGCTGTTTTTT. Protein sequence: CASSWGQHTGELFF.